Listed below are T cell receptor beta chains from one sample, sequenced in a study of blood T cell repertoires in COVID-19. Clones were read by immunoSEQ multiplex PCR, and TCRdb kept only the in-frame ones, dropping some. The profile shows approximately 93,000 clones, 88% of them singletons. The sample was peripheral blood. The receptors here all came from a man between 60 and 70 years old with acute or convalescent COVID-19. The CDR3 runs from the conserved cysteine through the conserved F or W. Each record gives: V gene, J gene, D gene, clone size, CDR3 DNA, CDR3 protein. D genes are given only for firm matches. Size values are once, few and many counts, or a class for expanded clones, and some rows have none.

>TRBV5-1|TRBJ1-1|NA|NA
TGCGCCAGCAGCTTGCAGACTCAGGGGAACACTGAAGCTTTCTTT
CASSLQTQGNTEAFF
>TRBV6-5|TRBJ1-5|TRBD1|NA
TGTGCCAGCAGCCCGACAGGGGGGAGCAATCAGCCCCAGCATTTT
CASSPTGGSNQPQHF
>TRBV7-7|TRBJ2-5|NA|NA
TGTGCCAGCAGCTTAGCGCCAGGGACCCAGGGGGAGACCCAGTACTTC
CASSLAPGTQGETQYF
>TRBV2|TRBJ1-1|NA|NA
TGTGCCGAAGGGGGTTATACTGAAGCTTTCTTT
CAEGGYTEAFF
>TRBV19|TRBJ1-2|TRBD1|NA
TGTGCCAGTAGTGGTGGGACAGGGGAGTATGGCTACACCTTC
CASSGGTGEYGYTF
>TRBV3-1/TRBV3-2|TRBJ2-3|NA|NA
TGTGCCAGCAGCCAAGGGGAGACAGATACGCAGTATTTT
CASSQGETDTQYF
>TRBV5-4|TRBJ1-6|NA|NA
TGTGCCAGCAGCTTGACCGGACTCGATAATTCACCCCTCCACTTT
CASSLTGLDNSPLHF
>TRBV10-2|TRBJ2-7|TRBD2|NA
TGCGCCAGCAGTCTGACTAGCGGGGGGCCAAGACCGTACGAGCAGTACTTC
CASSLTSGGPRPYEQYF
>TRBV30|TRBJ1-2|NA|NA
TGTGCCTGGACAGGGATAGGTGGCTACACCTTC
CAWTGIGGYTF
>TRBV18|TRBJ2-7|NA|NA
TGTGCCAGCTCACCCGGCTTGGGGGGCTCCTACGAGCAGTACTTC
CASSPGLGGSYEQYF
>TRBV7-3|TRBJ2-1|NA|once
TGTGCCAGCAGCCGAAGCCCGTACAATGAGCAGTTCTTC
CASSRSPYNEQFF
>TRBV10-1|TRBJ2-7|TRBD1|NA
TGCGCCAGCAGTGACCCCGGACAGGGAGAAAAGGGCGAGCAGTACTTC
CASSDPGQGEKGEQYF
>TRBV4-2|TRBJ1-5|NA|NA
TGTGCCAGCAGCCAAGATTTAGGCAATCAGCCCCAGCATTTT
CASSQDLGNQPQHF
>TRBV10-3|TRBJ2-7|TRBD2|NA
TGTGCCATCAGTGAGTCCGCTAGCGGGAGTTCCTACGAGCAGTACTTC
CAISESASGSSYEQYF
>TRBV18|TRBJ2-1|TRBD2|once
TGTGCCAGCTCATCACTAGCGGGGGACTACAATGAGCAGTTCTTC
CASSSLAGDYNEQFF
>TRBV5-4|TRBJ1-1|TRBD1|NA
TGTGCCAGCAGCCATTGGGACAGGGGGTTTACTGAAGCTTTCTTT
CASSHWDRGFTEAFF
>TRBV18|TRBJ2-1|TRBD2|once
TGTGCCAGCTCAGGGACTAGCGGGCTTAATGAGCAGTTCTTC
CASSGTSGLNEQFF
>TRBV3-1/TRBV3-2|TRBJ1-5|NA|NA
TGTGCCAGCAGCCAAGGGGGCCCGGGTGGGCGACAGCCCCAGCATTTT
CASSQGGPGGRQPQHF
>TRBV3-1/TRBV3-2|TRBJ2-2|NA|NA
TGTGCCAGCAGCAACAGGGTTGTAAAGGCCGGGGAGCTGTTTTTT
CASSNRVVKAGELFF
>TRBV30|TRBJ1-6|NA|NA
TGTGCCTGGAGCAGGGTATCTGATTCACCCCTCCACTTT
CAWSRVSDSPLHF
>TRBV2|TRBJ2-7|TRBD1|NA
TGTGCCAGCAGGGCGACAGGGGGAACGTACGAGCAGTACTTC
CASRATGGTYEQYF
>TRBV27|TRBJ2-3|TRBD1|once
TGTGCCAGCAGTTTCCTAGGAGCCCAGGGACAGGGGGCAGATACGCAGTATTTT
CASSFLGAQGQGADTQYF
>TRBV5-1|TRBJ2-5|NA|NA
TGCGCCAGCAGCTTGGCTGGGGGGGAGACCCAGTACTTC
CASSLAGGETQYF
>TRBV6-1|TRBJ2-5|NA|NA
TGTGCCAGCAGTGAGAGGTCCGGGGGAGTCGGAGAGACCCAGTACTTC
CASSERSGGVGETQYF
>TRBV5-4|TRBJ2-7|NA|once
TGTGCCAGCAGCCCAGAAGTGAGGGACGAGCAGTACTTC
CASSPEVRDEQYF
>TRBV10-1|TRBJ1-1|NA|NA
TGCGCCAGCAGTGAGTCTGGGGGGGGCCGGGAAGCTTTCTTT
CASSESGGGREAFF
>TRBV23-1|TRBJ2-2|NA|NA
TGCGCCAGCAGTCAATCCCCCAGGGGCACCGGGGAGCTGTTTTTT
CASSQSPRGTGELFF
>TRBV9|TRBJ2-5|TRBD2|NA
TGTGCCAGCAGCCCTAGCGGGGGGTACCAAGAGACCCAGTACTTC
CASSPSGGYQETQYF
>TRBV19|TRBJ2-1|TRBD2|NA
TGTGCCAGTAGTATAGATATAGGTAGCGGGAGGTACGTGAAGCAGTTCTTC
CASSIDIGSGRYVKQFF
>TRBV28|TRBJ1-2|NA|NA
TGTGCCAGCAGCTCGAGGGGGGGCCGCTATGGCTACACCTTC
CASSSRGGRYGYTF
>TRBV5-4|TRBJ2-5|NA|NA
TGTGCCAGCAGCTTGGTTGGCGGAGAGACCCAGTACTTC
CASSLVGGETQYF
>TRBV19|TRBJ2-1|TRBD2|NA
TGTGCCAGTAGTGCGGGGGTCTACCCCCCCTACAATGAGCAGTTCTTC
CASSAGVYPPYNEQFF
>TRBV7-7|TRBJ2-2|TRBD1|NA
TGTGCCAGCAGCTTAGGAGGACAGGGGGCCGGGGAGCTGTTTTTT
CASSLGGQGAGELFF
>TRBV30|TRBJ1-6|NA|NA
TGTGCCTGGAGCGAGGATAATAATTCACCCCTCCACTTT
CAWSEDNNSPLHF
>TRBV5-5|TRBJ2-7|TRBD2|NA
TGTGCCAGCAGCCCCGGACTAGCGGGAAATTACGAGCAGTACTTC
CASSPGLAGNYEQYF
>TRBV29-1|TRBJ1-6|NA|NA
TGCAGCGTTCGCAGGGGATCGGATTCACCCCTCCACTTT
CSVRRGSDSPLHF
>TRBV5-5|TRBJ2-5|NA|NA
TGTGCCAGCAGCGGCGGCCGGGAAGAGACCCAGTACTTC
CASSGGREETQYF
>TRBV3-1/TRBV3-2|TRBJ2-5|TRBD1|NA
TGTGCCAGCAGCCAAGAAGGGGGCAGGGGAGAGACCCAGTACTTC
CASSQEGGRGETQYF
>TRBV15|TRBJ2-7|TRBD2|NA
TGTGCCACCAGCAGAGATGGGGGGGACCCCTACGAGCAGTACTTC
CATSRDGGDPYEQYF
>TRBV5-1|TRBJ1-1|TRBD1|few
TGCGCCAGCAGCCTGAGACAGGGTGTTGAAGCTTTCTTT
CASSLRQGVEAFF